The 15 T cell receptor beta chains reported below all come from one sample, sequenced in a study of T-cell memory formation after mild COVID-19. A single record per CDR3 protein comes from TCRdb applying MiXCR to the 5' RACE reads. The sample contains about 39,000 distinct CDR3 sequences, about 6.1% of which appear only once. The source material was PBMCs or a T cell subset sorted from them (not recorded which). Receptors originate from an adult who had mild COVID-19 (a few samples of this study predate the infection). Cell type and time point are not known.

This clonotype has a count of ten or more. The chain employs TRBV4-1 and TRBJ2-7; maybe TRBD1 (5 bases). Trimming removed 5 bases from V and 0 bases from J, with 11 bases in between. CDR3 length: 14 residues. Germline values: CDR1 MGHRA, CDR2 YSYEKL. The CDR3 nucleotides are TGCGCCAGCAGCTCGACAGTTTCCTCCTACGAGCAGTACTTC. The encoded protein is CASSSTVSSYEQYF.

This clonotype was picked up many times. V and J are TRBV25-1 and TRBJ2-7; D gene ambiguous. Trimming took off 7 bases at V and 1 base at J, with 14 bases between the two ends. This CDR3 spans 14 amino acids. In germline, CDR1 is MGHDK, CDR2 SYGVNS. The CDR3 is CASTLGKGSYEQYF. The CDR3 DNA sequence: TGTGCCAGCACCCTAGGGAAGGGTTCCTACGAGCAGTACTTC.

This clonotype appeared many times. This chain uses TRBV7-6 with TRBJ2-1; tentative D call: TRBD1 (5 bases). Germline V lookup: CDR1 SGHVS, CDR2 FNYEAQ. This CDR3 region has 16 residues. Trimming shortened V by 0 bases and J by 6 bases, and 15 bases separated the two germline ends. This CDR3 is CASSLAGGPQGNEQFF. In DNA form, the CDR3 reads TGTGCCAGCAGCTTAGCCGGTGGCCCGCAGGGCAATGAGCAGTTCTTC.

The CDR3 nucleotides read TGTGCCAGCAGTATTAACAGGGGTTGGGGCTACACCTTC. Translation: CASSINRGWGYTF. The V gene is TRBV12-3 or TRBV12-4, the J gene TRBJ1-2; 7 bases fit TRBD1. J gave up 8 bases and V 5 bases, and 8 bases lay outside the gene matches. The CDR3 totals 13 residues.

The chain has TRBV2 and TRBJ1-2, with D unclear. Trimming took 2 bases from V and 9 from J, leaving 13 bases between them. Per the germline V gene, CDR1 is SNHLY and CDR2 is FYNNEI. The CDR3 contains 13 residues. The chain's CDR3 is CASSENRVGSYTF. CDR3 sequence (DNA): TGTGCCAGCAGTGAAAACCGGGTTGGGAGCTACACCTTC.

This clonotype was recorded many times. Written as DNA, the CDR3 is TGCGCCAGCAGCTCGGGAGGCTCGGATACGCAGTATTTT. Its protein product is CASSSGGSDTQYF. The chain combines TRBV5-1 with TRBJ2-3; 7 bases are a match to TRBD2. Germline CDR1 reads SGHRS; CDR2 reads YFSETQ. V lost 3 bases and J lost 6; bases outside the gene matches: 4. There are 13 residues in the CDR3.

The V and J genes are TRBV24-1 and TRBJ1-2; D is undetermined. The CDR3 contains 13 residues. CDR1 and CDR2 (germline): KGHDR, SFDVKD. Trimming pared 3 bases from V and 4 bases from J, leaving 8 bases between. CDR3 loop: CATSDGDVYGYTF. The CDR3 nucleotides read TGTGCCACCAGTGATGGAGACGTCTATGGCTACACCTTC.

This clonotype was recorded many times. This chain joins TRBV12-3 or TRBV12-4 and TRBJ2-7, with TRBD1 matching 7 bases. J lost 5 bases, V lost 1 base, and 5 bases had no gene match. The CDR3 spans 14 residues. The CDR3 coding sequence is TGTGCCAGCAGTTTAGGACAGGGTTTCGACGAGCAGTACTTC. Encoded protein: CASSLGQGFDEQYF.

This clonotype was counted at least ten times. The chain combines TRBV29-1 with TRBJ2-1; unclear D gene. Germline-derived CDR1 and CDR2 are SQVTM and ANQGSEA. V was shortened by 6 bases and J by 7 bases, with 10 bases between the two germline ends. This CDR3 has 11 amino acids. The CDR3 reads CSVEKLNEQFF. The CDR3 DNA reads as TGCAGCGTCGAGAAACTAAATGAGCAGTTCTTC.

V gene TRBV19 combines with J gene TRBJ1-5; D is ambiguous. The CDR3 is 17 amino acids. Germline CDR1 LNHDA, CDR2 SQIVND (reference sequence). The ends were cut back, 5 bases at V and 0 bases at J, with 17 bases in the middle. CDR3 nucleotide sequence: TGTGCCAGTAGTCAACCTCGGGGAGCCTATAGCAATCAGCCCCAGCATTTT. Translating gives CASSQPRGAYSNQPQHF.

V is TRBV12-3 or TRBV12-4 and J is TRBJ1-2; D is perhaps TRBD1 (6 bases). The CDR3 covers 13 residues. Trimming cost V 6 bases and J 8 bases, with 16 bases left between them. CDR3 sequence reads: CASRPAGAGGYTF. CDR3 DNA: TGTGCCAGCAGGCCGGCAGGGGCAGGGGGCTACACCTTC.

In this sample, this clonotype turned up a few times. This chain uses TRBV15 with TRBJ1-1, with 7 bases matching TRBD1. The V gene's germline CDR1 is LNHNV and CDR2 YYDKDF (reference sequence). The V segment lost 1 base and the J segment 7 bases; nucleotides outside the gene matches: 6. This CDR3 comprises 14 residues. The CDR3 here is CATSRGRDRDEAFF. CDR3 nucleotides: TGTGCCACCAGCAGAGGAAGGGACAGAGATGAAGCTTTCTTT.

The rearrangement joins TRBV20-1 to TRBJ1-5; 8 bases match TRBD1. V dropped 7 bases and J dropped 1; count of bases not matched to a gene: 9. The CDR3 loop spans 15 amino acids. CDR1 and CDR2 (germline): DFQATT, SNEGSKA (reference sequence). CDR3 in DNA: TGCAGTGTTTCCAGGGGGCCGGGAAGCAATCAGCCCCAGCATTTT. Its protein product is CSVSRGPGSNQPQHF.

This clonotype was seen only a few times. CDR3 amino acids: CASSPERSGVYNEQFF. The CDR3 coding sequence is TGCGCCAGCAGCCCCGAGAGGAGCGGGGTCTACAATGAGCAGTTCTTC. The genes are TRBV5-1 and TRBJ2-1; 7 bases align to TRBD2. V lost 4 bases to trimming and J lost 3 bases; unmatched junction nucleotides: 10. Germline values: CDR1 SGHRS, CDR2 YFSETQ. CDR3 length: 16 amino acids.

J is TRBJ2-3 and V is TRBV3-1; the D is unclear. The CDR3 sequence is 13 residues long. Germline V gives CDR1 LGHDT, CDR2 YNNKEL (reference sequence). V lost 6 bases and J lost 2, with 9 bases in between. The DNA of the CDR3 is TGTGCCAGCAGGAGGCTATCCACAGATACGCAGTATTTT. Encoded protein: CASRRLSTDTQYF.